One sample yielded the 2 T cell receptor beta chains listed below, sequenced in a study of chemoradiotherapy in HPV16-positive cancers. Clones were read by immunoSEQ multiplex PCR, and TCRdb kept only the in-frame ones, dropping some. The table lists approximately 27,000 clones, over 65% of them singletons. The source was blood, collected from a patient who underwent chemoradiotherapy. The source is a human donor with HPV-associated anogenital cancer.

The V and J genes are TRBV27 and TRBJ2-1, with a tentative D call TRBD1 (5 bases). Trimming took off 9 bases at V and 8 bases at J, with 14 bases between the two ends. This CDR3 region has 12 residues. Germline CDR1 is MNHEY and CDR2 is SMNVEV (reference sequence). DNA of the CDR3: TGTGCCAGTAATTCAGGGTTCGATGAGCAGTTCTTC. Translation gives CASNSGFDEQFF.

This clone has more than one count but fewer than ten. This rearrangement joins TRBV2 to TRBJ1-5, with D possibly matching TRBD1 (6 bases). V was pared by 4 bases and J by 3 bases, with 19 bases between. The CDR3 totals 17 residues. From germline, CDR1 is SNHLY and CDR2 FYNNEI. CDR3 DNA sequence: TGTGCCAGCAGTGCATTGGGGCGGACAGAAGTCAATCAGCCCCAGCATTTT. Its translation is CASSALGRTEVNQPQHF. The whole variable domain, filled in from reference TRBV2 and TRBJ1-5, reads EPEVTQTPSHQVTQMGQEVILRCVPISNHLYFYWYRQILGQKVEFLVSFYNNEISEKSEIFDDQFSVERPDGSNFTLKIRSTKLEDSAMYFCASSALGRTEVNQPQHFGDGTRLSIL.